The source of this TCR beta chain is a study of CD8+ T cells in alopecia areata. Study-level results: Scalp clonality and expanded CD8+ clones among the top 100 were significantly decreased by tofacitinib. There was only one nonresponder, so it was unclear how baseline CD8+ expansion relates to response.

Of note for this clone: Its antigen remains unknown.

This CDR3 region has 12 residues. The V and J ends lost 5 bases and 0 bases respectively, with 5 bases between them. Germline CDR1 GTSNPN, CDR2 SVGIG (reference sequence). Extraction and reverse transcription of RNA yielded cDNA as the sequencing template. TCRdb's copy holds only in-frame clones and misses some; the assay was immunoSEQ multiplex PCR. The data hold 150,000 to 200,000 clones, with about three fifths observed a single time. Stated treatment: oral pan-JAK inhibitor, 5-10 mg twice daily. Cell sorting was applied to PBMCs, and CD4+ and CD8+ T cells were collected. Sequencing was performed on CD4+ T cells sorted from blood, taken at week 4, from a patient treated with tofacitinib. The clonotype was recovered from a human donor with alopecia areata. V gene TRBV30 combines with J gene TRBJ1-3; no firm D call. The CDR3 DNA sequence: TGTGCCTGGGGTCACTCTGGAAACACCATATATTTT. Protein product: CAWGHSGNTIYF.